These 32 T cell receptor beta chains were all obtained from the same sample, sequenced in a study of human T cells and chemical hapten exposure (dated by TCRdb to 2020 to 2023). Reading the label with the study, this specimen's time point is: pre-sensitization, week 0. The sample's treatment or condition label, decoded: therapeutic diphenylcyclopropenone sensitization with weekly scalp DPC. The library came from RACE. Sequencing instrument: NextSeq 500. TCRdb's own reprocessing of the public reads used fastp at Q25 and MiXCR and kept productive beta chains. Rows merge per CDR3 protein into single entries with the most common DNA and genes. The sample table holds 180,000 or so distinct CDR3 sequences, of which nearly 30% were seen once. The top ten hold roughly 3% of the sample. This sample comprised whole blood, obtained in connection with sensitization to the hapten diphenylcyclopropenone (DPC). These receptors originate from a woman under 40 with alopecia areata. Some clones in this sample may be carry-over from other donors' samples.

This clonotype was recorded a few times. V and J are TRBV28 and TRBJ1-4; D is ambiguous. V gave up 7 bases and J gave up 7 bases, with 13 bases separating them. CDR1 and CDR2 from the germline V gene are MDHEN and SYDVKM. CDR3 length: 13 amino acids. For the CDR3, the DNA is TGTGCCAGCATGAGGGCCTTCCCTGAAAAACTGTTTTTT. Translating gives CASMRAFPEKLFF.

The rearrangement links TRBV11-2 to TRBJ2-3, with 9 bases identical to TRBD2. V lost 7 bases and J lost 3; bases outside the gene matches: 8. The V gene's germline CDR1 is SGHAT and CDR2 FQNNGV. The CDR3 length is 15 residues. The CDR3: CASTPRLAGTDTQYF. As DNA, the CDR3 is TGTGCCAGCACCCCCCGGCTAGCGGGAACAGATACGCAGTATTTT.

The CDR3 reads CSARDEGGGEKLFF. CDR3 nucleotides: TGCAGTGCTAGAGATGAAGGGGGCGGTGAAAAACTGTTTTTT. The rearrangement links TRBV20-1 to TRBJ1-4; 7 bases agree with TRBD1. V trimming: 0 bases; J trimming: 7 bases; junction bases outside the gene matches: 5. The CDR3 sequence is 14 residues long. Per the germline V gene, CDR1 is DFQATT and CDR2 is SNEGSKA (reference sequence).

This rearrangement joins TRBV2 to TRBJ2-7; D is possibly TRBD1 (6 bases). Trimming stripped 7 bases from V and 0 bases from J, with 10 bases between. The CDR3 is 13 amino acids. Germline V gene data show CDR1 as SNHLY and CDR2 as FYNNEI. The CDR3 reads CASTGDISYEQYF. DNA for the CDR3: TGTGCCAGCACCGGGGACATCTCCTACGAGCAGTACTTC.

In this sample, this clonotype turned up a few times. The J gene is TRBJ2-2, the V gene TRBV6-1; 9 bases are shared with TRBD1. CDR3 length: 16 amino acids. CDR1 is MNHNS and CDR2 is SASEGT in the germline V gene. J was trimmed by 6 bases and V by 6 bases; bases with no gene match: 11. The CDR3 spells CASRALGTGISGELFF. The CDR3 DNA follows: TGTGCCAGCAGGGCGTTAGGGACAGGGATATCCGGGGAGCTGTTTTTT.

Here the CDR3 DNA reads TGTGCCAGCAGCTTGGCCGCGTTAAGGGAGCTGTTTTTT. Translation gives CASSLAALRELFF. The chain employs TRBV5-6 and TRBJ2-2; D not resolved. The CDR3 is 13 amino acids. Germline V lookup: CDR1 SGHDT, CDR2 YYEEEE. Trimming left V 0 bases short and J 9 bases short, with 9 bases between.

The V and J genes are TRBV28 and TRBJ2-5; possibly TRBD1 or TRBD2 for D (5 bases each). The CDR3 consists of 10 residues. Germline CDR1 reads MDHEN; CDR2 reads SYDVKM. V lost 5 bases to trimming and J lost 7 bases, with 5 bases between them. The CDR3 bases are TGTGCCAGCAGTGGGGGGACCCAGTACTTC. This codes for CASSGGTQYF.

This clonotype occurred a few times. The CDR3 nucleotides read TGTGCCAGCAGTTGGAGGGTTTCTGGGGACACGAACACTGAAGCTTTCTTT. It codes for CASSWRVSGDTNTEAFF. The chain combines TRBV6-6 with TRBJ1-1, with D perhaps matching TRBD1 (6 bases). V dropped 4 bases and J dropped 1 base, with 19 bases sitting between them. The CDR3 loop spans 17 amino acids. CDR1 is MNHNY and CDR2 is SVGAGI in the germline V gene (reference sequence).

The sample holds a few counts of this clonotype. The chain employs TRBV4-2 and TRBJ1-4, with 7 bases identical to TRBD1. V was pared by 0 bases and J by 6 bases, with 4 bases of the junction left unmatched. Germline V gene data show CDR1 as LGHNA and CDR2 as YNFKEQ. The CDR3 extends over 15 amino acids. CDR3 DNA sequence: TGTGCCAGCAGCCAAGATAGGGGGCCGGATGAAAAACTGTTTTTT. It yields the protein CASSQDRGPDEKLFF.

Worth noting for this clonotype: At one boundary the junction diverges from the germline segment, which might be a read error. This chain joins TRBV4-2 and TRBJ2-7, with D perhaps matching TRBD1 (7 bases). CDR3 length: 15 residues. Germline lookup yields CDR1 LGHNA and CDR2 YNFKEQ. The CDR3 DNA reads TGTGTCAGCAGCCGCGGAGGGGGCTACGCGCGAGAGCAGTACTTC. This translates into CVSSRGGGYAREQYF.

The chain combines TRBV10-3 with TRBJ2-7, with D hard to call. The germline V gene encodes CDR1 ENHRY and CDR2 SYGVKD. V was clipped by 0 bases and J by 2 bases, with 17 bases between them. The CDR3 has 17 residues. CDR3 DNA sequence: TGTGCCATCAGTGAGTCATTGGGGATAGGTAGTCCCTACGAGCAGTACTTC. This codes for CAISESLGIGSPYEQYF.

The CDR3 is CASSYEAWGIQYF. DNA for the CDR3: TGTGCCAGCAGTTACGAGGCTTGGGGCATTCAGTACTTC. The chain carries TRBV6-2 or TRBV6-3 and TRBJ2-4; D is unclear. CDR1 MNHEY and CDR2 SVGEGT come from the germline V gene. Trimming pared 2 bases from V and 9 bases from J, leaving 11 bases between. CDR3 length equals 13 residues.

This clonotype was recorded a few times. This chain links TRBV28 with TRBJ1-5, with D maybe TRBD1 (5 bases). CDR1 MDHEN and CDR2 SYDVKM come from the germline V gene. CDR3 length: 14 residues. The V gene lost 1 base and the J gene lost 7 bases, with 11 bases spanning the gap. The CDR3 region has the DNA TGTGCCAGCAGTTTATACGGGGGAAGACAGCCCCAGCATTTT. Encoded protein: CASSLYGGRQPQHF.

The V and J genes are TRBV20-1 and TRBJ1-6, with D hard to call. Germline CDR1 DFQATT, CDR2 SNEGSKA (reference sequence). This CDR3 region has 12 residues. V shed 7 bases and J shed 7 bases, with 11 bases lying between them. The CDR3 reads CSVQAWNSPLHF. CDR3 sequence (DNA): TGCAGTGTCCAGGCTTGGAATTCACCCCTCCACTTT.

This clonotype was seen a few times. The chain carries TRBV7-3 and TRBJ1-1; tentative D call: TRBD1 (5 bases). The germline CDR1 and CDR2 sequences are SGHTA and FQGTGA. V was shortened by 6 bases and J by 3 bases, with 14 bases between the two germline ends. This CDR3 is built from 14 residues. In nucleotides, the CDR3 is TGTGCCAGCAGACCAGGACATGCGGACACTGAAGCTTTCTTT. Its protein is CASRPGHADTEAFF.

V gene TRBV28 combines with J gene TRBJ2-7; 8 positions agree with TRBD1. This CDR3 has 16 residues. Germline-derived CDR1 and CDR2 are MDHEN and SYDVKM. J gave up 0 bases and V 5 bases, and 9 bases lay outside the gene matches. In DNA, the CDR3 is TGTGCCAGCAGTGATCCCGGGACAGGCTACTCCTACGAGCAGTACTTC. Translation gives CASSDPGTGYSYEQYF.

CDR3 loop: CASSEAGTSRGEQFF. CDR3 DNA sequence: TGTGCCAGCAGCGAAGCGGGCACCAGCCGGGGAGAGCAGTTCTTC. The chain links TRBV9 to TRBJ2-1; D is possibly TRBD2 (6 bases). The CDR3 totals 15 residues. The germline gives CDR1 SGDLS, CDR2 YYNGEE. V shed 3 bases and J shed 10 bases, with 20 bases lying between them.

This clonotype appeared a few times. This chain connects TRBV6-2 or TRBV6-3 to TRBJ2-7; 8 nucleotides align to TRBD1. Trimming at V came to 2 bases and at J to 4 bases, leaving 7 bases not matched to a gene. Germline V gene lookup returns CDR1 MNHEY and CDR2 SVGEGT. CDR3 size: 15 residues. This CDR3 is CASSYRGQGSYEQYF. DNA for the CDR3: TGTGCCAGCAGTTACCGAGGACAGGGTTCGTACGAGCAGTACTTC.

The rearrangement uses TRBV5-1 and TRBJ2-3; D gene uncertain. Deletions cut 2 bases from V and 6 bases from J, with 10 bases between. There are 13 residues in the CDR3. Looked up from germline, CDR1 is SGHRS and CDR2 is YFSETQ. The CDR3 protein is CASSFPGDDTQYF. In DNA, the CDR3 is TGCGCCAGCAGCTTCCCCGGTGACGATACGCAGTATTTT.

This chain's CDR3 is CSVGQGASNYGYTF. CDR3 bases: TGCAGCGTTGGACAGGGGGCCAGTAACTATGGCTACACCTTC. The V and J genes are TRBV29-1 and TRBJ1-2; TRBD1 aligns across 10 bases. CDR1 and CDR2 (germline): SQVTM, ANQGSEA. V lost 4 bases and J lost 1; bases outside the gene matches: 3. CDR3 size: 14 residues.

The chain links TRBV7-2 to TRBJ2-7, with D uncertain. In germline, CDR1 is SGHTA, CDR2 FQGNSA. Trimming stripped 1 base from V and 5 bases from J, with 15 bases between. The CDR3 spans 15 residues. CDR3 bases: TGTGCCAGCAGCTTAGGTTCCAGGTCTGGTAACGAGCAGTACTTC. As protein: CASSLGSRSGNEQYF. Filled out from reference TRBV7-2 and TRBJ2-7, the complete variable domain reads GAGVSQSPSNKVTEKGKDVELRCDPISGHTALYWYRQSLGQGLEFLIYFQGNSAPDKSGLPSDRFSAERTGGSVSTLTIQRTQQEDSAVYLCASSLGSRSGNEQYFGPGTRLTVT.

For this clonotype: The junction departs from germline at one end; a sequencing error may be responsible. The chain employs TRBV18 and TRBJ1-1; 7 nucleotides agree with TRBD1. The CDR3 sequence is 13 residues long. The germline CDR1 and CDR2 sequences are KGHSH and LQKENI. DNA for the CDR3: TGTACCAGCTCACCCGCCCCAGGGGGTGAAGCTTTCTTT. Its protein is CTSSPAPGGEAFF.

V is TRBV7-9 and J is TRBJ1-2; possibly TRBD1 for D (5 bases). This CDR3 is 14 amino acids long. Trimming cost V 2 bases and J 6 bases, with 13 bases left between them. Germline CDR1 is SEHNR and CDR2 is FQNEAQ (reference sequence). In DNA form, the CDR3 reads TGTGCCAGCAGCTTATTCCCAGGAGGGGATGGCTACACCTTC. Protein: CASSLFPGGDGYTF.

This sequence joins TRBV20-1 and TRBJ1-2, with D perhaps TRBD1 (5 bases). Trimming left V 6 bases short and J 2 bases short, with 19 bases between. The germline CDR1 and CDR2 sequences are DFQATT and SNEGSKA (reference sequence). CDR3 length equals 15 residues. CDR3 DNA: TGCAGTGCCGCGCGCGGGACCGCAGGGAACTATGGCTACACCTTC. Translated, it gives CSAARGTAGNYGYTF.

The chain is built from TRBV30 and TRBJ2-7, with a possible D match to TRBD1 (5 bases). The CDR3 extends over 14 amino acids. Germline V gives CDR1 GTSNPN, CDR2 SVGIG (reference sequence). V gave up 5 bases and J gave up 0 bases, with 14 bases separating them. This CDR3 reads CAWAGWGGSYEQYF. CDR3 bases: TGTGCCTGGGCCGGGTGGGGCGGCTCCTACGAGCAGTACTTC.

This clonotype was detected a few times. The chain combines TRBV4-1 with TRBJ1-4; D is possibly TRBD1 (6 bases). V lost 4 bases and J 8 bases, leaving 14 bases between the germline ends. The CDR3 length is 14 residues. Germline-derived CDR1 and CDR2 are MGHRA and YSYEKL. The CDR3 DNA follows: TGCGCCAGCAGCCTAACAGGGCTGGGGGAAAAACTGTTTTTT. This translates into CASSLTGLGEKLFF.

The chain employs TRBV20-1 and TRBJ1-4; 9 bases align to TRBD1. The CDR3 has 14 amino acids. The germline V gene encodes CDR1 DFQATT and CDR2 SNEGSKA (reference sequence). Trimming took 3 bases from V and 6 from J; bases not matched to a gene: 5. CDR3: CSASYRGRDEKLFF. CDR3 DNA sequence: TGCAGTGCTAGCTACAGGGGGCGGGATGAAAAACTGTTTTTT.

In nucleotides, the CDR3 is TGTGCCAGCAGTTCTGGAGGGCGGGGGGAGCAGTACTTC. This gives the protein CASSSGGRGEQYF. The J gene is TRBJ2-7, the V gene TRBV28; 7 nucleotides line up with TRBD2. Trimming cost V 4 bases and J 7 bases; bases outside gene matches: 7. The CDR3 length is 13 residues. Germline V gene lookup returns CDR1 MDHEN and CDR2 SYDVKM. Supplemented by reference TRBV28 and TRBJ2-7, the full variable domain reads DVKVTQSSRYLVKRTGEKVFLECVQDMDHENMFWYRQDPGLGLRLIYFSYDVKMKEKGDIPEGYSVSREKKERFSLILESASTNQTSMYLCASSSGGRGEQYFGPGTRLTVT.

This chain connects TRBV4-3 to TRBJ2-4, with 7 bases aligning to TRBD2. The germline V gene has CDR1 LGHNA and CDR2 YSLEER. The CDR3 has 17 residues. The V and J ends lost 0 bases and 0 bases, in that order; junction bases with no gene match: 5. CDR3 DNA sequence: TGCGCCAGCAGCCAAGACGGGGGGACTGAAGCCAAAAACATTCAGTACTTC. It translates to CASSQDGGTEAKNIQYF.

This clonotype turned up a few times. The rearrangement joins TRBV7-2 to TRBJ2-3, with D tentatively TRBD2 (7 bases). Germline-derived CDR1 and CDR2 are SGHTA and FQGNSA. The length of the CDR3 is 14 residues. V shed 1 base and J shed 6 bases, with 11 bases lying between them. This CDR3 reads CASSLGTRGDTQYF. DNA of the CDR3: TGTGCCAGCAGCTTAGGGACTAGGGGGGATACGCAGTATTTT.

The chain links TRBV7-9 to TRBJ2-7; 9 bases line up with TRBD1. This CDR3 is built from 15 residues. Germline assignment: CDR1 SEHNR and CDR2 FQNEAQ (reference sequence). V lost 4 bases and J lost 0; bases outside the gene matches: 4. DNA of the CDR3: TGTGCCAGCAGCTCCGGACAGGGGTACTCCTACGAGCAGTACTTC. Amino acids: CASSSGQGYSYEQYF.

The rearrangement joins TRBV7-2 to TRBJ2-7; 10 bases match TRBD2. CDR1 and CDR2 (germline): SGHTA, FQGNSA. After removal of 6 bases from V and 6 bases from J, the junction contained 5 bases not matched to a gene. This CDR3 contains 13 residues. In nucleotides, the CDR3 is TGTGCCAGCAGGCCCGGGACTAGCGTCGAGCAGTACTTC. It specifies CASRPGTSVEQYF.